This TCR beta chain was captured in a study of blood T cell repertoires in COVID-19. Germline-derived CDR1 and CDR2 are MGHRA and YSYEKL. The CDR3 is made up of 15 amino acids. V was cut by 3 bases and J by 0 bases, with 11 bases left in between. Assay: immunoSEQ multiplex PCR; the TCRdb copy retains only in-frame clones and omits some. Among 200,000 to 250,000 clones listed, 82% were seen once. Sequenced input: peripheral blood. This clonotype was sampled from a woman of 80 years or more with COVID-19, enrolled during active disease. The J gene is TRBJ1-1, the V gene TRBV4-1; maybe TRBD1 (6 bases). The DNA of the CDR3 is TGCGCCAGCAGCCAGAGACAGGTAATGAACACTGAAGCTTTCTTT. Translating gives CASSQRQVMNTEAFF.